The 22 T cell receptor beta chains reported below all come from one sample, sequenced in a study of shared clonotypes between healthy human individuals. Profiled with immunoSEQ multiplex PCR; TCRdb holds only in-frame clones, not every one. This table holds 2.3 million or so clones, 90% to 95% found once. Sample: naive CD4+ T cells from PBMCs. Subset specified: CD45RA+ positively selected. These receptors originate from a man aged 18-30 years in good health. Some clones in this sample may be carry-over from other donors' samples.

The V and J genes are TRBV6-4 and TRBJ2-7; no clear D. CDR1 is MRHNA and CDR2 is SNTAGT in the germline V gene. V lost 5 bases to trimming and J lost 0 bases, with 11 bases between them. This CDR3 has 14 residues. CDR3 sequence: CASSSQYGSYEQYF. DNA of the CDR3: TGTGCCAGCAGTTCCCAGTACGGCTCCTACGAGCAGTACTTC.

The chain has TRBV27 and TRBJ2-7, with D perhaps TRBD1 (5 bases). There are 15 residues in the CDR3. The V end was cut by 4 bases, the J end by 2 bases, with 15 bases between. Germline lookup yields CDR1 MNHEY and CDR2 SMNVEV (reference sequence). CDR3 sequence reads: CASSSVRVGTYEQYF. In nucleotides, the CDR3 is TGTGCCAGCAGTTCGGTCAGGGTGGGGACCTACGAGCAGTACTTC.

This chain joins TRBV9 and TRBJ2-1; TRBD2 matches at 9 bases. V lost 3 bases to trimming and J lost 7 bases; unmatched junction nucleotides: 14. The length of the CDR3 is 17 residues. Germline CDR1 reads SGDLS; CDR2 reads YYNGEE. CDR3 amino acids: CASSGSGWAGGVNEQFF. CDR3 bases: TGTGCCAGCAGCGGGTCCGGATGGGCGGGAGGGGTTAATGAGCAGTTCTTC.

The gene calls are TRBV7-2 and TRBJ2-1; D perhaps matches TRBD2 (6 bases). This CDR3 spans 14 amino acids. Trimming took off 2 bases at V and 4 bases at J, with 9 bases between the two ends. Germline lookup yields CDR1 SGHTA and CDR2 FQGNSA. The CDR3 spells CASSLRAGYNEQFF. The CDR3, as DNA: TGTGCCAGCAGCTTAAGGGCGGGGTACAATGAGCAGTTCTTC. Based on the CDR3 plus reference TRBV7-2 and TRBJ2-1, the full variable domain is GAGVSQSPSNKVTEKGKDVELRCDPISGHTALYWYRQSLGQGLEFLIYFQGNSAPDKSGLPSDRFSAERTGGSVSTLTIQRTQQEDSAVYLCASSLRAGYNEQFFGPGTRLTVL.

This clone was recorded only once. The chain has TRBV5-6 and TRBJ1-5, with D unresolved. The germline CDR1 and CDR2 sequences are SGHDT and YYEEEE. This CDR3 contains 16 residues. Trimming left V 2 bases short and J 0 bases short, with 12 bases between. The CDR3 spells CASSFFESRSNQPQHF. CDR3 nucleotides: TGTGCCAGCAGCTTTTTTGAGAGTCGTAGCAATCAGCCCCAGCATTTT.

The V call is TRBV18, the J call TRBJ2-3; TRBD2 aligns across 10 bases. The CDR3 sequence is 16 residues long. Trimming took 3 bases from V and 0 from J; bases not matched to a gene: 3. Germline V lookup: CDR1 KGHSH, CDR2 LQKENI. CDR3 nucleotides: TGTGCCAGCTCACCTATGACTAGCGGGAGCACAGATACGCAGTATTTT. This gives the protein CASSPMTSGSTDTQYF.

In its sample, this clone was seen once. The CDR3 here is CASSRLAGVYGELFF. The DNA of the CDR3 is TGTGCCAGCAGTCGACTAGCGGGAGTGTACGGGGAGCTGTTTTTT. This rearrangement joins TRBV6-5 to TRBJ2-2; 12 bases are a match to TRBD2. The CDR3 has 15 amino acids. With V trimmed by 5 bases and J by 7 bases, 5 bases remained unmatched. Germline V gene lookup returns CDR1 MNHEY and CDR2 SVGAGI.

The chain has TRBV6-4 and TRBJ2-2; unclear D gene. The germline gives CDR1 MRHNA, CDR2 SNTAGT. The CDR3 extends over 14 amino acids. V lost 6 bases and J lost 4, with 12 bases in between. Written as DNA, the CDR3 is TGTGCCAGCAGAGCCCAGACGGGCACCGGGGAGCTGTTTTTT. Protein: CASRAQTGTGELFF.

The rearrangement links TRBV2 to TRBJ1-1, with TRBD1 matching over 9 bases. Germline assignment: CDR1 SNHLY and CDR2 FYNNEI. Trimming removed 5 bases from V and 5 bases from J; junction bases left unmatched: 6. This CDR3 has 14 residues. DNA for the CDR3: TGTGCCAGCAGTTCCGACAGGGGGTCTACTGAAGCTTTCTTT. Encoded protein: CASSSDRGSTEAFF.

This clone appeared a few times. The V gene is TRBV2, the J gene TRBJ1-5, with 8 bases that match TRBD1. V shed 4 bases, J shed 2 bases, and the junction held 10 bases outside the gene matches. This CDR3 is built from 17 residues. Germline V gives CDR1 SNHLY, CDR2 FYNNEI. The CDR3 protein is CASSVTHGGQGNQPQHF. DNA of the CDR3: TGTGCCAGCAGTGTGACCCACGGGGGACAGGGCAATCAGCCCCAGCATTTT.

This clone appeared once. The CDR3 region is CASSLGGQDEQFF. For the CDR3, the DNA is TGCGCCAGCAGCTTGGGCGGACAGGATGAGCAGTTCTTC. This chain links TRBV5-1 with TRBJ2-1, with TRBD1 matching 7 bases. Germline trimming cut 0 bases from V and 8 bases from J; bases unmatched to any gene: 2. Germline CDR1 SGHRS, CDR2 YFSETQ. The CDR3 extends over 13 amino acids.

This clone has only one observation. This rearrangement joins TRBV28 to TRBJ2-7; D uncertain. V shed 3 bases and J shed 2 bases, with 11 bases lying between them. CDR3 size: 14 residues. In germline, CDR1 is MDHEN, CDR2 SYDVKM. This CDR3 reads CASSFPTTAYEQYF. CDR3 DNA: TGTGCCAGCAGTTTCCCTACTACAGCCTACGAGCAGTACTTC.

Written as DNA, the CDR3 is TGTGCCAGCAGCCCGGGCGGGGCCTACTCTGGAAACACCATATATTTT. The encoded protein is CASSPGGAYSGNTIYF. The V and J genes are TRBV5-4 and TRBJ1-3; D possibly corresponds to TRBD1 (5 bases). Per the germline V gene, CDR1 is SGHNT and CDR2 is YYREEE (reference sequence). V lost 4 bases, J lost 0 bases, and 14 bases lay in between. This CDR3 is built from 16 residues. The full variable domain, rest sourced from reference TRBV5-4 and TRBJ1-3, is ETGVTQSPTHLIKTRGQQVTLRCSSQSGHNTVSWYQQALGQGPQFIFQYYREEENGRGNFPPRFSGLQFPNYSSELNVNALELDDSALYLCASSPGGAYSGNTIYFGEGSWLTVV.

V is TRBV28 and J is TRBJ2-7; D may match TRBD1 or TRBD2 (5 bases each). Per germline, CDR1 MDHEN and CDR2 SYDVKM. The V end was cut by 0 bases, the J end by 0 bases, with 12 bases between. The CDR3 is 16 amino acids. The CDR3 sequence: CASSLWWGRSSYEQYF. CDR3 sequence (DNA): TGTGCCAGCAGTTTATGGTGGGGGAGAAGCTCCTACGAGCAGTACTTC.

In the case of this clone: Other DNA sequences in the sample encode the same CDR3. The chain has TRBV2 and TRBJ1-5; TRBD1 matches at 11 bases. The J segment lost 1 base and the V segment lost 4 bases, leaving 0 bases of the junction unmatched. The CDR3 spans 15 residues. Per the germline V gene, CDR1 is SNHLY and CDR2 is FYNNEI. CDR3 nucleotide sequence: TGTGCCAGCAGTGGGGACAGGGGGAGCAATCAGCCCCAGCATTTT. Translating gives CASSGDRGSNQPQHF. Looking up the rest from reference TRBV2 and TRBJ1-5 gives the full variable domain: EPEVTQTPSHQVTQMGQEVILRCVPISNHLYFYWYRQILGQKVEFLVSFYNNEISEKSEIFDDQFSVERPDGSNFTLKIRSTKLEDSAMYFCASSGDRGSNQPQHFGDGTRLSIL.

This clone has a single count. V gene TRBV28 combines with J gene TRBJ2-2, with TRBD2 matching over 7 bases. V shed 1 base, J shed 7 bases, and the junction held 12 bases outside the gene matches. The CDR3 is 17 amino acids. Germline CDR1 MDHEN, CDR2 SYDVKM. The DNA of the CDR3 is TGTGCCAGCAGTTTATTCACCAGCGGGGAGGGCGGCGGGGAGCTGTTTTTT. Translated, it gives CASSLFTSGEGGGELFF. Complete variable domain (other parts from reference TRBV28 and TRBJ2-2): DVKVTQSSRYLVKRTGEKVFLECVQDMDHENMFWYRQDPGLGLRLIYFSYDVKMKEKGDIPEGYSVSREKKERFSLILESASTNQTSMYLCASSLFTSGEGGGELFFGEGSRLTVL.

The J gene is TRBJ1-1, the V gene TRBV15; no firm D call. Deletions cut 5 bases from V and 3 bases from J, with 4 bases between. Germline V gene data show CDR1 as LNHNV and CDR2 as YYDKDF (reference sequence). The CDR3 length is 11 residues. The CDR3 protein is CATSGYTEAFF. CDR3 nucleotide sequence: TGTGCCACCAGCGGGTACACTGAAGCTTTCTTT.

This clone has a single count. The V call is TRBV11-1, the J call TRBJ2-7; no reliable D call. V dropped 10 bases and J dropped 0 bases, with 25 bases sitting between them. CDR3 length equals 17 residues. CDR1 and CDR2 (germline): SGHAT, FQDESV (reference sequence). CDR3 sequence: CANPSEVKGSFSYEQYF. The CDR3 DNA reads TGTGCCAACCCGAGCGAGGTTAAGGGCAGCTTCTCCTACGAGCAGTACTTC.

The chain carries TRBV29-1 and TRBJ1-1, with D possibly matching TRBD1 (5 bases). The V and J ends lost 4 bases and 0 bases respectively, with 27 bases between them. This CDR3 contains 19 residues. From germline, CDR1 is SQVTM and CDR2 ANQGSEA. The CDR3 sequence: CSVGRLLGGLWGMNTEAFF. CDR3 bases: TGCAGCGTTGGGCGGCTTCTGGGCGGACTATGGGGGATGAACACTGAAGCTTTCTTT.

This clone was detected once. The CDR3 nucleotides read TGTGCCAGCAGCCCCCCCGGGACAGGGTTTTACGAGCAGTACTTC. Translating it yields CASSPPGTGFYEQYF. V and J are TRBV28 and TRBJ2-7, with TRBD1 matching 9 bases. The CDR3 consists of 15 residues. V trimming: 6 bases; J trimming: 4 bases; junction bases outside the gene matches: 10. The germline V gene has CDR1 MDHEN and CDR2 SYDVKM.

V is TRBV18 and J is TRBJ2-7; D might be TRBD1 (6 bases). V gave up 5 bases and J gave up 5 bases, with 13 bases separating them. This CDR3 comprises 13 residues. Germline V lookup: CDR1 KGHSH, CDR2 LQKENI. The DNA for the CDR3 is TGTGCCAGCTCATCAGGGGTCCCCAACGAGCAGTACTTC. Encoded protein: CASSSGVPNEQYF.

The DNA of the CDR3 is TGTGCCAGCAGTTCACAGGGTGTGGATAATTCACCCCTCCACTTT. Its protein is CASSSQGVDNSPLHF. V gene TRBV27 combines with J gene TRBJ1-6; maybe TRBD1 (6 bases). The CDR3 runs 15 residues. V lost 4 bases and J lost 5, with 12 bases in between. From germline, CDR1 is MNHEY and CDR2 SMNVEV (reference sequence).